This T cell receptor (beta chain) was captured by sequencing in a study of molecular identifiers for immune sequencing clone quantification. In the study overall: In replicates, RNA taken from around 20,000 or 100,000 naive CD8 cells was divided five ways, and four portions underwent sequencing.

Sorting captured naive CD8 T cells as CD8+CD4-CCR7+CD45RA+. Generation of bulk TCR libraries relied on previously described methods and listed TCR primers. Each CDR3 protein is one row after TCRdb ran MiXCR on the PCR reads. The data contain about 640,000 distinct CDR3 sequences, about 20% of them singletons. Trimming cost V 5 bases and J 3 bases; bases outside gene matches: 11. Germline assignment: CDR1 SEHNR and CDR2 FQNEAQ (reference sequence). The CDR3 totals 16 residues. Points from the study as a whole: Because of identical TCR molecules sharing a barcode, sizes of highly expanded clones could be underestimated.

Ten or more counts support this clonotype. Its antigen remains unknown. The sequence was obtained from a human donor in good health. Some libraries in this study had Jurkat cell RNA spiked in. Sequenced sample: naive CD8+ T cells from blood, with Jurkat cell RNA spiked in. Documented subset: FACS-sorted CD8+CD4-CCR7+CD45RA+ naive T cells. The rearrangement uses TRBV7-9 and TRBJ2-5; 8 bases map to TRBD2. CDR3 amino acids: CASSRSGGWFEETQYF. The DNA of the CDR3 is TGTGCCAGCAGCCGAAGCGGGGGTTGGTTCGAAGAGACCCAGTACTTC.